This T cell receptor (beta chain) was observed in a study of glioma-infiltrating T cells after dendritic cell vaccination. The germline V gene encodes CDR1 SGHDT and CDR2 YYEEEE. The CDR3 runs to 14 residues. V dropped 4 bases and J dropped 6; count of bases not matched to a gene: 7. Produced via immunoSEQ multiplex PCR; TCRdb's table is partial and in-frame only. The sample has some 10,000 clones; about four fifths are singletons. Indicated time point: after dendritic cell vaccination, including at tumor progression/relapse. The V and J genes are TRBV5-6 and TRBJ1-2; 9 bases map to TRBD1. The material sequenced was blood, taken after dendritic cell vaccination. The TCR comes from a human donor with glioblastoma. Written as DNA, the CDR3 is TGTGCCAGCAGCCGACAGGGGGGGTTCGATGGCTACACCTTC. Its translation: CASSRQGGFDGYTF. The entire variable domain, with the rest obtained from reference TRBV5-6 and TRBJ1-2, is as follows: DAGVTQSPTHLIKTRGQQVTLRCSPKSGHDTVSWYQQALGQGPQFIFQYYEEEERQRGNFPDRFSGHQFPNYSSELNVNALLLGDSALYLCASSRQGGFDGYTFGSGTRLTVV.